This T cell receptor beta chain was identified during a study of blood T cell repertoires in COVID-19. Study-wide context: COVID-19 samples, acute and convalescent, were from the United States, Italy and Spain.

Profiled with immunoSEQ multiplex PCR; TCRdb holds only in-frame clones, not every one. Of 100,000 or so clones listed, 82% are singletons. With V trimmed by 5 bases and J by 10 bases, 6 bases remained unmatched. The CDR3 sequence is 15 residues long. Germline assignment: CDR1 LNHDA and CDR2 SQIVND (reference sequence). Sample: peripheral blood. The chain has TRBV19 and TRBJ2-1, with 15 bases aligning to TRBD2. The TCR comes from a woman aged 80 or over with acute or convalescent COVID-19. This CDR3 is CASSWTSGRAHEQFF. The CDR3 DNA reads TGTGCCAGTAGTTGGACTAGCGGGAGGGCCCACGAGCAGTTCTTC.